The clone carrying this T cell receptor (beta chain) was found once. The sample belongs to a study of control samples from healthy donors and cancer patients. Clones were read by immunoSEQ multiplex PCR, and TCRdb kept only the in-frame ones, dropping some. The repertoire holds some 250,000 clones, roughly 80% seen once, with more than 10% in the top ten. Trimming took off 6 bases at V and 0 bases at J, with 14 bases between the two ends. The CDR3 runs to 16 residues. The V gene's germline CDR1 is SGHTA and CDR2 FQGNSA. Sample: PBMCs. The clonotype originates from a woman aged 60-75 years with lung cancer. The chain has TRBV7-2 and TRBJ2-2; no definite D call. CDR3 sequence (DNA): TGTGCCAGCAGGGGAAGGATGCCGCCGAACACCGGGGAGCTGTTTTTT. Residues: CASRGRMPPNTGELFF.